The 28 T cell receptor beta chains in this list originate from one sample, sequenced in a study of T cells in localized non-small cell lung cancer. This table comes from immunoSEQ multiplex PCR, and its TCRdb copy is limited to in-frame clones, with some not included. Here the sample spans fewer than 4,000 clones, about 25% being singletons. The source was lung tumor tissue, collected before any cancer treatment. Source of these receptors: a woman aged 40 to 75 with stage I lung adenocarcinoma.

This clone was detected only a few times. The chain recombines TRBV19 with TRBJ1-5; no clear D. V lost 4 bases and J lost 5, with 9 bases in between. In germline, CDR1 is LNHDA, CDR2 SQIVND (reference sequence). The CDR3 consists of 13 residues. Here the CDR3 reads CASSTWVYQPQHF. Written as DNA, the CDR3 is TGTGCCAGTAGTACCTGGGTTTATCAGCCCCAGCATTTT.

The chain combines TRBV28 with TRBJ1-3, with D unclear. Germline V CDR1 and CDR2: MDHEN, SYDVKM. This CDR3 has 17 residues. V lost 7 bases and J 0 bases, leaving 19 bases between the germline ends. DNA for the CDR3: TGTGCCAGCACCACCCGAGGACCGTTTTTCTCTGGAAACACCATATATTTT. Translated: CASTTRGPFFSGNTIYF.

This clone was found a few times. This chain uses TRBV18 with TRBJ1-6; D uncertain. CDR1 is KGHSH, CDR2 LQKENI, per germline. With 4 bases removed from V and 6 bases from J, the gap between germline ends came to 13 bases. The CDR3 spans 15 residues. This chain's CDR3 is CASSHTEVLNSPLHF. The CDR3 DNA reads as TGTGCCAGCTCACACACGGAAGTCCTTAATTCACCCCTCCACTTT.

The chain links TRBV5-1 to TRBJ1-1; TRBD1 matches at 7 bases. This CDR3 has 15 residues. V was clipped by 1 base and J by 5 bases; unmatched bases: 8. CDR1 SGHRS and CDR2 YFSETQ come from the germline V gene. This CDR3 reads CASSLLGQPGTEAFF. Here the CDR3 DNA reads TGCGCCAGCAGCTTGTTGGGACAGCCTGGGACTGAAGCTTTCTTT.

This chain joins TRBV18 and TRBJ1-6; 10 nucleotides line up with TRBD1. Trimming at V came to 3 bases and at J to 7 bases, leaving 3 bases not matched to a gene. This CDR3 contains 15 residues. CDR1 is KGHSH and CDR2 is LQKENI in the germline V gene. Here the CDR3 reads CASSPGQGRNSPLHF. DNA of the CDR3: TGTGCCAGCTCACCGGGACAGGGGCGGAATTCACCCCTCCACTTT.

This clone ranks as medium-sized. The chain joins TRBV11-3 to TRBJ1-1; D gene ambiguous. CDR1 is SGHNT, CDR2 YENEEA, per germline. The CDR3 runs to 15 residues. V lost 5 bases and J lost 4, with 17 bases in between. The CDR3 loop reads CASSPQVVGSTEAFF. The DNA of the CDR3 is TGTGCCAGCAGCCCGCAGGTAGTAGGGAGCACTGAAGCTTTCTTT.

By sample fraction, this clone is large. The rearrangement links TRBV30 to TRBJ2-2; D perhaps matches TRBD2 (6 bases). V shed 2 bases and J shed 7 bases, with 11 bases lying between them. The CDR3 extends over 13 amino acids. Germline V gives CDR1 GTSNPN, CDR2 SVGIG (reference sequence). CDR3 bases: TGTGCCTGGAGTCGAATCGGGGGCGGGGAGCTGTTTTTT. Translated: CAWSRIGGGELFF.

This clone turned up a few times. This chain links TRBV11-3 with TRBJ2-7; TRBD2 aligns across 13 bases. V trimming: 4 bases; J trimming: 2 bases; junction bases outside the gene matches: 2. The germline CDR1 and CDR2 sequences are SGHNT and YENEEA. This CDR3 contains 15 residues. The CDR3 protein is CASSSGLAGPYEQYF. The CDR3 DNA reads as TGTGCCAGCAGCTCGGGACTAGCGGGACCCTACGAGCAGTACTTC.

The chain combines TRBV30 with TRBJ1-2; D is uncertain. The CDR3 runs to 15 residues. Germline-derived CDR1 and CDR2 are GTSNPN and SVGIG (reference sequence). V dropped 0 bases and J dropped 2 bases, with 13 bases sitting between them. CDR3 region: CAWSVVVGNNYGYTF. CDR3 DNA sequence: TGTGCCTGGAGTGTAGTTGTGGGTAACAACTATGGCTACACCTTC.

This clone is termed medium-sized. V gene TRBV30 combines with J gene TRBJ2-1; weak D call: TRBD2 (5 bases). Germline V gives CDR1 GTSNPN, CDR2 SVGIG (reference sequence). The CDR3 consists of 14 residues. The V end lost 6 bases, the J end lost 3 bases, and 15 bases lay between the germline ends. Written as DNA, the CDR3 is TGTGCCTGTAGTTTTACCGGGAACTACAATGAGCAGTTCTTC. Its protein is CACSFTGNYNEQFF.

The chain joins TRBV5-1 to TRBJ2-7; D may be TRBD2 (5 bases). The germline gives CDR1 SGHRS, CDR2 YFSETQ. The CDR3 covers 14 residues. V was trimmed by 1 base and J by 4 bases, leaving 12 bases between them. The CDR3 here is CASSLLGSLYEQYF. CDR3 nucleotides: TGCGCCAGCAGCTTGTTGGGGAGCTTATACGAGCAGTACTTC.

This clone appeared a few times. DNA of the CDR3: TGTGCCAGCAGCCAATCGGTGGGACAGGGAGGGTTCTTC. The encoded protein is CASSQSVGQGGFF. The chain combines TRBV16 with TRBJ2-1, with 9 bases fitting TRBD1. J gave up 15 bases and V 0 bases, and 6 bases lay outside the gene matches. Germline CDR1 KGHSY, CDR2 FQNENV. The CDR3 totals 13 residues. Full variable domain (outside the CDR3, taken from reference TRBV16 and TRBJ2-1): GEEVAQTPKHLVRGEGQKAKLYCAPIKGHSYVFWYQQVLKNEFKFLISFQNENVFDETGMPKERFSAKCLPNSPCSLEIQATKLEDSAVYFCASSQSVGQGGFFGPGTRLTVL.

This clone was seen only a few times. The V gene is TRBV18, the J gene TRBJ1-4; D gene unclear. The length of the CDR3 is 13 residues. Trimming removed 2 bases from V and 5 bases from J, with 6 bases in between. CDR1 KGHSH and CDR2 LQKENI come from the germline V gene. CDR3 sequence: CASSPRENEKLFF. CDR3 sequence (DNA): TGTGCCAGCTCACCAAGGGAAAATGAAAAACTGTTTTTT.

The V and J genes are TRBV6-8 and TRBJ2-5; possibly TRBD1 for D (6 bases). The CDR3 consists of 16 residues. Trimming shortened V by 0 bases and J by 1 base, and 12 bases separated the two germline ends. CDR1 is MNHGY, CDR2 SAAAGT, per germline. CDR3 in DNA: TGTGCCAGCAGTTACTCTTTTACAGGGCTCCAAGAGACCCAGTACTTC. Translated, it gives CASSYSFTGLQETQYF.

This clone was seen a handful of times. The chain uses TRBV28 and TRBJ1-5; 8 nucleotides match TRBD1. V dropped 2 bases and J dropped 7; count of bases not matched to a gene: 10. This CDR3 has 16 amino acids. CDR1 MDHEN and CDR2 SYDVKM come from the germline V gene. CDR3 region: CASSLAGTGGGQPQHF. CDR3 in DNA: TGTGCCAGCAGTTTAGCAGGGACAGGCGGAGGACAGCCCCAGCATTTT. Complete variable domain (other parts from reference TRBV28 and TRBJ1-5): DVKVTQSSRYLVKRTGEKVFLECVQDMDHENMFWYRQDPGLGLRLIYFSYDVKMKEKGDIPEGYSVSREKKERFSLILESASTNQTSMYLCASSLAGTGGGQPQHFGDGTRLSIL.

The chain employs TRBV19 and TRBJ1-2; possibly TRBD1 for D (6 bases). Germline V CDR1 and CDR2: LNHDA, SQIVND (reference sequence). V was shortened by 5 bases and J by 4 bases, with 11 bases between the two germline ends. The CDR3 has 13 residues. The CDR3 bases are TGTGCCAGTAGTGTTGACAGGTCCTATGGCTACACCTTC. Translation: CASSVDRSYGYTF.

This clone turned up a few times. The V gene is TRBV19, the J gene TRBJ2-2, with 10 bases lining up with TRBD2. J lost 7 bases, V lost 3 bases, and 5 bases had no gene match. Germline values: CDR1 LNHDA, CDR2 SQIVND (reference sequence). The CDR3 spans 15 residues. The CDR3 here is CASSISGRDGGELFF. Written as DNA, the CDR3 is TGTGCCAGTAGTATCAGCGGGAGGGATGGCGGGGAGCTGTTTTTT.

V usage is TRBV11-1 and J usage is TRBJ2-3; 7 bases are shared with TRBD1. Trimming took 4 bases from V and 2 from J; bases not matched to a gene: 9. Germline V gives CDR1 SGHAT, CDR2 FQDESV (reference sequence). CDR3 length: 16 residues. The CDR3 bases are TGTGCCAGCAGCTCCTACGACAGGGTCCTCACAGATACGCAGTATTTT. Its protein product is CASSSYDRVLTDTQYF.

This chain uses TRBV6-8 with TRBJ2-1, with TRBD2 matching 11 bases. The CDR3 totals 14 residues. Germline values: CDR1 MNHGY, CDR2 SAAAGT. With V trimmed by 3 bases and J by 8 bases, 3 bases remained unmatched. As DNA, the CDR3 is TGTGCCAGCAGTTATTTGGGACTAGCGGATGAGCAGTTCTTC. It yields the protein CASSYLGLADEQFF.

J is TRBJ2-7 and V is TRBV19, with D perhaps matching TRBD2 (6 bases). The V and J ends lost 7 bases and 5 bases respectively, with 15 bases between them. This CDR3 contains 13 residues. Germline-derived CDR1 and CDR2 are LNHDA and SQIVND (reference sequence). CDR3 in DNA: TGTGCCAGTAAGGGGCAGGGCGGGAACGAGCAGTACTTC. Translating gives CASKGQGGNEQYF.

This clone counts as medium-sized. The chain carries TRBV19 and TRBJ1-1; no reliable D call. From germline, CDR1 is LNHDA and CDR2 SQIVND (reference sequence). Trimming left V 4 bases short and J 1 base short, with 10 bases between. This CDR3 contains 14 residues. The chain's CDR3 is CASSTGHPNTEAFF. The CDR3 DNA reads TGTGCCAGTAGTACTGGCCACCCGAACACTGAAGCTTTCTTT.

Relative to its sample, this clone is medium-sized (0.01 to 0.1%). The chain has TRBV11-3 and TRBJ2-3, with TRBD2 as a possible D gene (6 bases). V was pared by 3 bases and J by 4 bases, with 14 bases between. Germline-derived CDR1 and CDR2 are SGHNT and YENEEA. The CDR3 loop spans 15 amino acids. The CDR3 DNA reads TGTGCCAGCAGCTTCCCCGGGAGTGGGGCAGATACGCAGTATTTT. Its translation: CASSFPGSGADTQYF.

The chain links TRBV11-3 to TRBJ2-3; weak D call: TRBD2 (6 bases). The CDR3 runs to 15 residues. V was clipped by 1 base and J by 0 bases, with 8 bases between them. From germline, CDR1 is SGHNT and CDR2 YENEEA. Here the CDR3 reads CASSLVGTSTDTQYF. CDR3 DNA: TGTGCCAGCAGCTTAGTCGGGACTAGCACAGATACGCAGTATTTT.

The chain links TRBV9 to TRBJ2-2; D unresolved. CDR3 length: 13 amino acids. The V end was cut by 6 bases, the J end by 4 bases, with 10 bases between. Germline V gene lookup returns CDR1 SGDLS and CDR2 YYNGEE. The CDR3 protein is CASTSDLTGELFF. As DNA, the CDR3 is TGTGCCAGCACGAGCGACCTCACCGGGGAGCTGTTTTTT.

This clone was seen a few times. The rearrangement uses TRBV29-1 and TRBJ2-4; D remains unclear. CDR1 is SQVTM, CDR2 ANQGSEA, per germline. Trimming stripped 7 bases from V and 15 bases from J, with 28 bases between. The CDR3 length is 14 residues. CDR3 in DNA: TGCAGCGCTGTGTTTGGATTTACCGGGTCGCCTCTGTACTTC. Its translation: CSAVFGFTGSPLYF. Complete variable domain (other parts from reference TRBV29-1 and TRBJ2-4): SAVISQKPSRDICQRGTSLTIQCQVDSQVTMMFWYRQQPGQSLTLIATANQGSEATYESGFVIDKFPISRPNLTFSTLTVSNMSPEDSSIYLCSAVFGFTGSPLYFGAGTRLSVL.

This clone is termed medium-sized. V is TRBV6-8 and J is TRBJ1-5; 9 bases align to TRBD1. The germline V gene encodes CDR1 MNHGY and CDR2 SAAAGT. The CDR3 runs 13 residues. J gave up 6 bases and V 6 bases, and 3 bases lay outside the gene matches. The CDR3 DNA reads TGTGCCAGCAGCCGGACAGGGGTTCAGCCCCAGCATTTT. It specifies CASSRTGVQPQHF.

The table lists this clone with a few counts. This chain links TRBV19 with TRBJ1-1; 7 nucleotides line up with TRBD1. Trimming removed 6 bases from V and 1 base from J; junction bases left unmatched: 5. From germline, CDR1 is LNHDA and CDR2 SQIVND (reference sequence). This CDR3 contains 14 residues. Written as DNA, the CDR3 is TGTGCCAGTAGCAAGGGGGCGCGGAACACTGAAGCTTTCTTT. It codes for CASSKGARNTEAFF.

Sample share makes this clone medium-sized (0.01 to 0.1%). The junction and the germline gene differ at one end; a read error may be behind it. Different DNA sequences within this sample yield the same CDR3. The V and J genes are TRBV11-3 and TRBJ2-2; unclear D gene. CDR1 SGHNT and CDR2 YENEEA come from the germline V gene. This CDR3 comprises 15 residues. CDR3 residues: CASSLDIANTGELFF. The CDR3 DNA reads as TGTGCCAGCAGCCTAGACATCGCGAACACCGGGGAGCTGTTTTTT. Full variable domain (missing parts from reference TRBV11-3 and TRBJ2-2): EAGVVQSPRYKIIEKKQPVAFWCNPISGHNTLYWYLQNLGQGPELLIRYENEEAVDDSQLPKDRFSAERLKGVDSTLKIQPAELGDSAVYLCASSLDIANTGELFFGEGSRLTVL.